This T cell receptor (beta chain) was documented in a study of early T cells in non-severe SARS-CoV-2 infection (dated by TCRdb to the early 2020s). Study-wide context: Because TCR sequencing relied on bulk RNA taken from unsorted whole blood, pairing of alpha and beta chains was not possible.

Study-wide conclusions, independent of this receptor: VDJdb matching was skewed toward anti-spike CD8 responses, so virus-specific expansions were likely underestimated and private and CD4 specificities were missed.

V was cut back by 4 bases and J by 5 bases, leaving a gap of 8 bases between them. CDR1 and CDR2 are drawn from the germline V gene: SNHLY, FYNNEI. The CDR3 runs 12 residues from the cysteine to the phenylalanine. The DNA shown is the 36-base CDR3, in frame from base 1. The protocol used for the library was 5' RACE. The data were produced on a NextSeq 500. The TCR library protocol attached unique molecular identifiers to individual cDNA molecules to correct for sequencing error and PCR bias. Sequencing covered both TCR alpha and beta chains, and within each sample the abundances of alpha and beta sequences were tightly co-correlated. In the original analysis: Decombinator V4 was used to annotate TCR sequences for V gene, J gene and CDR3. Expanded TCRs were defined as changing significantly between any two time points under a Poisson model with p below 0.0001. Abundances of TCRs were expressed as counts per million after normalisation to the total number of TCRs sequenced in each sample. TRAV1-2 paired with TRAJ12, TRAJ20 or TRAJ33 defined MAIT TCRs, while TRAV10 paired with TRAJ18 defined iNKT TCRs. VDJdb, accessed 1 November 2021, was searched for CMV, EBV and SARS-CoV-2 annotated TCRs, with TCRs annotated for multiple antigens excluded. Clones were called with MiXCR by TCRdb after fastp trimmed the public reads at Q25, and only in-frame beta chains were retained. Here each entry gathers all rows of one CDR3 protein and keeps the most common genes and DNA. The V and J calls shown here were made by TCRdb, not taken from the authors' results. In this sample the table shows 30,000 to 40,000 distinct CDR3 sequences, less than 6% of which occur a single time. In total, the top ten clones hold 4.4% of the sample.

The table lists this clonotype with a few counts. There is no known antigen for this receptor. No per-base quality is available; no much larger clone lies one base away. A case-control design nested within a healthcare worker cohort in London, UK, was used, with weekly nasopharyngeal swab PCR tests and blood sampling performed. Healthcare workers were enrolled in the week of the UK lockdown, from 23 to 31 March 2020, and were followed every week for up to roughly 15 weeks. This TCR was sampled from an adult who was a healthcare worker with PCR-confirmed SARS-CoV-2 infection or an uninfected control (not recorded which). This sequence uses TRBV2 and TRBJ2-5; the D gene cannot be resolved reliably. Sequencing was performed on whole blood, taken at baseline. The DNA sequence follows: TGTGCCAGCAGTGTCAGGCGGGAGACCCAGTACTTC. Translated, it reads CASSVRRETQYF.